This T cell receptor beta chain comes out of a study of blood T cell repertoires in COVID-19 (dated by TCRdb to the early 2020s). Background for the entire study: Samples from collaborators originated in the United States, Italy and Spain and spanned both the acute and convalescent phases of COVID-19. The samples were drawn from the first 160 participants of the ongoing ImmuneRACE study and from more than 1,000 subjects provided by 6 global collaborators. Nearly every sample came with metadata listing a de-identified subject ID, COVID-19 status, age in years and sex. The repertoires were released in a freely available public database intended as a resource for research on the immune response to SARS-CoV-2. The material from the prospective study consisted of cDNA or gDNA derived from T cells, B-cell-depleted T cells, or PBMCs. The dataset comprised deeply sampled blood TCRbeta repertoires from subjects exposed to, actively infected with, or recovered from COVID-19. Where available, HLA class I and class II types were obtained from metadata supplied by the sample provider rather than from assay-based typing. Overall study outcomes, separate from this receptor: The quantity of clinical and demographic metadata differed by source and by participant and was supplied without curation.

TCRbeta CDR3 regions were amplified from genomic DNA using the immunoSEQ Assay, a bias-controlled multiplex PCR. Turning to the authors' computational methods: Nucleated cell counts per sample were estimated from amplification of reference gene primers within the assay. To quantify the absolute abundance of each unique TCRbeta CDR3 rearrangement, sequence reads were collapsed and filtered. For each sample, productive Simpson clonality was calculated as the square root of Simpson's diversity index over productive rearrangements. Imported from immuneACCESS, the table was reduced by TCRdb to in-frame sequences with V and J called. These copies leave out some clones; in studies compared against another copy, an unresolved V gene accounts for under half, and the cause of the remainder is not known. V and J calls and clone size are given by that table; D and trimming were obtained from the DNA. In all, the sample holds around 200,000 clones, and 85% to 90% of those were seen once. Jointly, the top ten make up roughly 20% of the sample.

Whole blood was collected in K2EDTA tubes by collaborating institutions according to the institutions' own protocols. Collaborator samples were shipped for TCRbeta analysis as frozen whole blood, isolated PBMCs, or DNA extracted from either sample type. The germline V gene sets CDR1 to SGHTA and CDR2 to FQGNSA. V lost 2 bases and J lost 1 base, and the count of bases not matched to a germline gene is 7. From the cysteine up to the phenylalanine, the CDR3 has a length of 17 residues. Only the CDR3 part of the read is kept: 51 bases, read in frame from the first base. Remarks on this clone: Its binding antigen is unknown. There are no base qualities to consult, and no much larger clone falls within one base.

Recombination joined TRBV7-2 with TRBJ2-7; 11 central nucleotides agree with TRBD2. The clonotype comes from a man between 65 and 85 years old with active or convalescent COVID-19. The sequenced sample was peripheral blood. The bases read TGTGCCAGCAGCTTAAGCGCACTAGCGGGGGTTTCCTACGAGCAGTACTTC. Its product reads: CASSLSALAGVSYEQYF. Extended through the reference TRBV7-2 and TRBJ2-7 proteins, this CDR3 yields the full variable domain: GAGVSQSPSNKVTEKGKDVELRCDPISGHTALYWYRQSLGQGLEFLIYFQGNSAPDKSGLPSDRFSAERTGGSVSTLTIQRTQQEDSAVYLCASSLSALAGVSYEQYFGPGTRLTVT.